This T cell receptor (beta chain) stems from a study of cytomegalovirus exposure and HLA in healthy donors. Whole-study results and caveats: Clonal expansion, a later analysis showed, was greater in HLA-associated TCR beta chains than in equally common others. Many donors shared some public TCRs, even though most TCR sequences were rare. A missense variant in DCLRE1C was later tied to TCR beta V- and J-gene trimming.

V was trimmed by 5 bases and J by 0 bases, leaving 16 bases between them. This CDR3 region has 16 residues. The germline CDR1 and CDR2 sequences are MDHEN and SYDVKM. Points on this clone: Its target is not known.

Primers included in the PCR were 60 Vbeta and 13 Jbeta primers. TCRdb's table, derived via immunoSEQ multiplex PCR, lists solely in-frame clones and lacks some. The table shows under 150,000 clones, with around 68% occurring only once. The sequence derives from a woman aged 40 to 55 in good health and CMV-seropositive. The sample comprised PBMCs. The chain employs TRBV28 and TRBJ1-2, with a possible D match to TRBD1 (5 bases). The CDR3 region is CASSGLEGRSNYGYTF. Here the CDR3 DNA reads TGTGCCAGCAGTGGGTTGGAGGGGCGATCTAACTATGGCTACACCTTC.